This TCR beta chain was sequenced in a study of type 1 and type 2 diabetes patients. Donors had no other autoimmune disease or infection in four weeks. Germline-derived CDR1 and CDR2 are SGHRS and YFSETQ. This CDR3 has 16 residues. Trimming cost V 4 bases and J 0 bases; bases outside gene matches: 6. Genomic DNA was the PCR template. Amplification of the beta chain CDR3 used 30 forward and 13 reverse multiplex primers. TCRdb independently ran MiXCR on the multiplex PCR reads; one entry per CDR3 protein. Of around 300,000 distinct CDR3 sequences in the sample, approximately 45% were seen once. What was sequenced was peripheral blood mononuclear cells (PBMCs). This sequence originates from a man in his late teens or twenties with type 2 diabetes. The V gene is TRBV5-1, the J gene TRBJ2-2; 7 bases are a match to TRBD1. The CDR3 reads CASSQTGTANTGELFF. The DNA for the CDR3 is TGCGCCAGCAGCCAAACCGGGACAGCGAACACCGGGGAGCTGTTTTTT.